The source of this TCR beta chain is a study of T-cell reconstitution after alpha-beta-depleted transplantation in children. For TCRbeta, the library was prepared with unique molecular identifiers. Using its own MiXCR run on the PCR reads, TCRdb lists one record per CDR3 protein. The repertoire holds 40,000 to 55,000 distinct CDR3 sequences, with approximately 8.7% as singletons. CDR3 length equals 15 residues. The ends were cut back, 4 bases at V and 5 bases at J, with 14 bases in the middle. In germline, CDR1 is SNHLY, CDR2 FYNNEI. The origin of this receptor is a male patient aged 2 to 9 who had a stem cell transplant for chronic granulomatous disease, so the T cells may come from the graft donor. The chain links TRBV2 to TRBJ2-2; D might be TRBD1 or TRBD2, each matching 5 bases. Sequencing was performed on PBMCs, mostly from graft donor cells, taken 60 days after TCRalphabeta/CD19-depleted stem cell transplant. This chain's CDR3 is CASSVLVGGTGELFF. In DNA, the CDR3 is TGTGCCAGCAGTGTTCTGGTTGGGGGTACCGGGGAGCTGTTTTTT.